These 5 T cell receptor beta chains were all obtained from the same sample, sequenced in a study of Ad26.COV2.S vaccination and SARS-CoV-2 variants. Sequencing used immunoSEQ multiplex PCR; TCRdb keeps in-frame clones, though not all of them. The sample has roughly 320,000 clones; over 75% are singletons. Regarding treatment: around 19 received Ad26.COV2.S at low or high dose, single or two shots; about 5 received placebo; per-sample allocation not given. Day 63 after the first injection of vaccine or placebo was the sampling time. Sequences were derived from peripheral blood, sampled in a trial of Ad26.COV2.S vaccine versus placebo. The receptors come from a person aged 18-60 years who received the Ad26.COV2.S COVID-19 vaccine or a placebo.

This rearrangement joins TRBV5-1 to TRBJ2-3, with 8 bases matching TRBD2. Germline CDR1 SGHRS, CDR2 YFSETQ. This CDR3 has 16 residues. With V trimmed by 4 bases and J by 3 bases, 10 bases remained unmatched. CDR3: CASSLSRGAGTDTQYF. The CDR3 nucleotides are TGCGCCAGCAGCCTCTCGCGGGGGGCAGGGACAGATACGCAGTATTTT.

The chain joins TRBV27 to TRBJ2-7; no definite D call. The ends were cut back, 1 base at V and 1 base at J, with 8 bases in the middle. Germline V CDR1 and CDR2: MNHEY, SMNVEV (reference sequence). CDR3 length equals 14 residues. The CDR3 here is CASSLWLGSYEQYF. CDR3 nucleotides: TGTGCCAGCAGTTTATGGTTAGGGTCCTACGAGCAGTACTTC.

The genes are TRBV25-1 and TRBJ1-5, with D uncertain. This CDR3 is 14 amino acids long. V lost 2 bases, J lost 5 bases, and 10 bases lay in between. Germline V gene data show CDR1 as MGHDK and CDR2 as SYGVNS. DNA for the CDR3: TGTGCCAGCAGTGAAGCAGAGGACTATCAGCCCCAGCATTTT. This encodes CASSEAEDYQPQHF.

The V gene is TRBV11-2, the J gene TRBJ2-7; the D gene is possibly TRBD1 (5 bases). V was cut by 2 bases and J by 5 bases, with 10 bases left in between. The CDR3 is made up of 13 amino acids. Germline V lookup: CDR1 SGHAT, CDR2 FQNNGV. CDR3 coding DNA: TGTGCCAGCAGCTTACAGGGCTTCGACGAGCAGTACTTC. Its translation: CASSLQGFDEQYF.

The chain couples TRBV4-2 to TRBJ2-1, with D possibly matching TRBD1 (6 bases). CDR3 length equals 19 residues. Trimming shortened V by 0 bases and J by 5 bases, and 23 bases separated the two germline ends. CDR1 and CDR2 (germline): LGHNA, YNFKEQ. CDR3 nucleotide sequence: TGTGCCAGCAGCCAAGATCAGTTATTGGGCAGGGGCGTGAACAATGAGCAGTTCTTC. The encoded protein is CASSQDQLLGRGVNNEQFF.